A selection of T cell receptor beta chains follows, all from one sample in a study of blood T cells in healthy people across ages. MiXCR, applied by TCRdb to the 5' RACE reads, yields one record per CDR3 protein. The sample carries around 690,000 distinct CDR3 sequences, 45% to 65% recorded once. The sample consisted of blood. Every receptor here comes from a man aged 55 to 70 in good health. Each CDR3 is given with its conserved first and last residue. The order of the fields is J gene, D gene, V gene, CDR3 length, clone size, CDR3 protein, CDR3 DNA. D genes are given only for firm matches. Not every row has a clone size; where given, it reads once, few, many or a size class.

J: TRBJ2-5
D: TRBD2
V: TRBV7-2
length: 17
size: NA
CDR3: CASSLEGSTSGIKTQYF
DNA: TGTGCCAGCAGCTTAGAGGGTTCGACTAGCGGGATAAAGACCCAGTACTTC

J: TRBJ2-6
D: NA
V: TRBV7-9
length: 16
size: NA
CDR3: CASSLAQSSGANVLTF
DNA: TGTGCCAGCAGCTTAGCGCAAAGCTCTGGGGCCAACGTCCTGACTTTC

J: TRBJ1-1
D: TRBD1
V: TRBV27
length: 13
size: few
CDR3: CASSPLDRGEAFF
DNA: TGTGCCAGCAGTCCCCTGGACAGGGGAGAAGCTTTCTTT

J: TRBJ2-7
D: NA
V: TRBV3-1
length: 14
size: few
CDR3: CASSPNSGPYEQYF
DNA: TGTGCCAGCAGCCCTAACAGCGGCCCTTACGAGCAGTACTTC

J: TRBJ2-7
D: NA
V: TRBV12-3/TRBV12-4
length: 14
size: NA
CDR3: CASSAGTIPYEQYF
DNA: TGTGCCAGCAGTGCCGGGACAATCCCCTACGAGCAGTACTTC

J: TRBJ2-1
D: TRBD2
V: TRBV29-1
length: 15
size: few
CDR3: CSVSPRSGGYNEQFF
DNA: TGCAGCGTATCACCCCGAAGCGGGGGGTACAATGAGCAGTTCTTC

J: TRBJ2-5
D: NA
V: TRBV24-1
length: 16
size: NA
CDR3: CATSDPRRGAQETQYF
DNA: TGTGCCACCAGTGACCCCAGAAGGGGTGCCCAAGAGACCCAGTACTTC

J: TRBJ1-1
D: NA
V: TRBV2
length: 13
size: NA
CDR3: CASSVAKNTEAFF
DNA: TGTGCCAGCAGTGTGGCCAAGAACACTGAAGCTTTCTTT

J: TRBJ2-1
D: TRBD1
V: TRBV27
length: 17
size: NA
CDR3: CASRPRGPSQGGSWQFF
DNA: TGTGCCAGCAGACCCAGGGGGCCATCACAGGGTGGATCGTGGCAGTTCTTC

J: TRBJ2-5
D: NA
V: TRBV20-1
length: 15
size: NA
CDR3: CSTGPPKPTSETQYF
DNA: TGCAGTACCGGCCCACCGAAACCCACCTCGGAGACCCAGTACTTC

J: TRBJ1-2
D: TRBD1
V: TRBV28
length: 15
size: NA
CDR3: CASSQGGQGAGGYTF
DNA: TGTGCCAGCAGCCAAGGGGGACAGGGGGCTGGAGGCTACACCTTC

J: TRBJ2-5
D: TRBD2
V: TRBV3-1
length: 17
size: NA
CDR3: CASSRKRGTSGEETQYF
DNA: TGTGCCAGCAGCCGGAAGAGAGGGACTAGCGGGGAGGAGACCCAGTACTTC

J: TRBJ2-5
D: NA
V: TRBV12-3/TRBV12-4
length: 14
size: NA
CDR3: CASSRPGYGETQYF
DNA: TGTGCCAGCAGTCGTCCAGGGTACGGGGAGACCCAGTACTTC

J: TRBJ2-7
D: NA
V: TRBV9
length: 15
size: NA
CDR3: CASSVAPGGHYEQYF
DNA: TGTGCCAGCAGCGTAGCCCCCGGGGGCCACTACGAGCAGTACTTC

J: TRBJ2-5
D: TRBD2
V: TRBV6-1
length: 14
size: NA
CDR3: CASSAGLVKETQYF
DNA: TGTGCCAGCAGTGCGGGACTAGTCAAGGAGACCCAGTACTTC

J: TRBJ1-5
D: NA
V: TRBV11-1
length: 11
size: NA
CDR3: CASSRGSAQHF
DNA: TGTGCCAGCAGCCGAGGGTCCGCCCAGCATTTT

J: TRBJ2-1
D: TRBD2
V: TRBV20-1
length: 15
size: few
CDR3: CSASLAGDSYNEQFF
DNA: TGCAGTGCTAGTTTAGCGGGAGATAGCTACAATGAGCAGTTCTTC

J: TRBJ2-3
D: NA
V: TRBV12-3/TRBV12-4
length: 15
size: NA
CDR3: CASRAWVDSTDTQYF
DNA: TGTGCCAGCAGAGCGTGGGTGGACAGCACAGATACGCAGTATTTT

J: TRBJ2-5
D: NA
V: TRBV27
length: 12
size: NA
CDR3: CASSNRRETQYF
DNA: TGTGCCAGCTCCAACCGGCGGGAGACCCAGTACTTC

J: TRBJ1-6
D: TRBD1
V: TRBV4-1
length: 16
size: NA
CDR3: CASSQDGAGGYSPLHF
DNA: TGCGCCAGCAGCCAAGATGGGGCAGGGGGCTATTCACCCCTCCACTTT

J: TRBJ2-7
D: TRBD2
V: TRBV10-3
length: 15
size: once
CDR3: CAISESNRGGSEQYF
DNA: TGTGCCATCAGTGAGTCGAACCGGGGGGGAAGCGAGCAGTACTTC

J: TRBJ2-5
D: NA
V: TRBV20-1
length: 13
size: NA
CDR3: CSAVVGGDETQYF
DNA: TGCAGTGCTGTGGTTGGCGGGGACGAGACCCAGTACTTC

J: TRBJ2-1
D: NA
V: TRBV5-1
length: 15
size: NA
CDR3: CASSLTGVSYNERFF
DNA: TGCGCCAGCAGCTTAACGGGGGTCTCCTACAATGAGCGGTTCTTC

J: TRBJ1-1
D: NA
V: TRBV4-1
length: 19
size: NA
CDR3: CASSLRLLGRGLMNTEAFF
DNA: TGCGCCAGCAGCCTCCGTCTATTGGGACGGGGATTAATGAACACTGAAGCTTTCTTT

J: TRBJ1-4
D: NA
V: TRBV5-1
length: 14
size: NA
CDR3: CASSRAGSNEKLFF
DNA: TGCGCCAGCAGCCGCGCAGGATCTAATGAAAAACTGTTTTTT

J: TRBJ1-4
D: NA
V: TRBV6-6
length: 12
size: once
CDR3: CASNGLGEKLFF
DNA: TGTGCCAGCAATGGGCTAGGAGAAAAACTGTTTTTT